These 8 T cell receptor beta chains share one sample of origin, sequenced in a study of beta chain features in type 1 diabetes. Isolated RNA was reverse transcribed in full, so expressed TCRB transcripts were sequenced. The data were produced by immunoSEQ multiplex PCR, yet TCRdb's version contains in-frame clones alone and is incomplete. The sample includes tens of thousands of clones, 30% to 40% of them seen just once. The sequencing sample was made of stem cell memory CD4+ T cells from blood. These receptor sequences come from a woman under 30 in good health.

The chain joins TRBV7-2 to TRBJ2-2, with D possibly being TRBD1 (5 bases). There are 14 residues in the CDR3. V lost 3 bases, J lost 5 bases, and 10 bases lay in between. In germline, CDR1 is SGHTA, CDR2 FQGNSA. The CDR3 spells CASSFAGWTGELFF. CDR3 nucleotides: TGTGCCAGCAGCTTTGCAGGGTGGACCGGGGAGCTGTTTTTT.

V and J are TRBV7-9 and TRBJ2-7, with 8 bases fitting TRBD2. The CDR3 runs 16 residues. Per germline, CDR1 SEHNR and CDR2 FQNEAQ (reference sequence). The V gene end was trimmed by 5 bases and the J gene end by 3 bases; junction bases not matched to a gene: 12. The CDR3 spells CASSRIGRDPHYEQYF. CDR3 DNA: TGTGCCAGCAGCCGTATCGGGAGGGACCCCCACTACGAGCAGTACTTC.

The chain employs TRBV30 and TRBJ1-1; TRBD1 aligns across 10 bases. Germline V gives CDR1 GTSNPN, CDR2 SVGIG (reference sequence). The CDR3 has 16 amino acids. V lost 3 bases to trimming and J lost 0 bases; unmatched junction nucleotides: 7. Here the CDR3 DNA reads TGTGCCTGGAGCCGGGACAGGGGAATGATGAACACTGAAGCTTTCTTT. It translates to CAWSRDRGMMNTEAFF.

This clone was counted a single time. The rearrangement joins TRBV10-2 to TRBJ2-7; TRBD1 agrees at 10 bases. The J segment lost 5 bases and the V segment lost 5 bases, leaving 3 bases of the junction unmatched. CDR3 size: 13 residues. Per the germline V gene, CDR1 is WSHSY and CDR2 is SAAADI. In nucleotides, the CDR3 is TGCGCCAGCAGTAAGGGGACAGGGGACGAGCAGTACTTC. Its translation: CASSKGTGDEQYF.

The gene calls are TRBV18 and TRBJ1-1, with D possibly matching TRBD1 (5 bases). The CDR3 spans 14 residues. Germline CDR1 reads KGHSH; CDR2 reads LQKENI. Trimming pared 3 bases from V and 4 bases from J, leaving 12 bases between. CDR3: CASSPDSATTEAFF. DNA of the CDR3: TGTGCCAGCTCACCCGACAGTGCTACCACTGAAGCTTTCTTT. Full variable domain (missing parts from reference TRBV18 and TRBJ1-1): NAGVMQNPRHLVRRRGQEARLRCSPMKGHSHVYWYRQLPEEGLKFMVYLQKENIIDESGMPKERFSAEFPKEGPSILRIQQVVRGDSAAYFCASSPDSATTEAFFGQGTRLTVV.

This clone was detected only a few times. In DNA form, the CDR3 reads TGTGCTAGTGGTTTGGTTTTGGGCGAGGCCAAAAACATTCAGTACTTC. It yields the protein CASGLVLGEAKNIQYF. The chain links TRBV12-5 to TRBJ2-4; no clear D. With 0 bases removed from V and 1 base from J, the gap between germline ends came to 10 bases. The CDR3 covers 16 residues. The germline V gene encodes CDR1 LGHNT and CDR2 FRNRAP.

This clone was observed a few times. The CDR3: CAWSMGTGGYEQYF. For the CDR3, the DNA is TGTGCCTGGAGTATGGGGACAGGGGGCTACGAGCAGTACTTC. The rearrangement links TRBV30 to TRBJ2-7; 11 bases match TRBD1. There are 14 residues in the CDR3. Losses at the gene ends were 2 bases for V and 3 bases for J; bases not matched to a gene: 3. The germline V gene has CDR1 GTSNPN and CDR2 SVGIG (reference sequence).

This sequence joins TRBV7-9 and TRBJ2-5; 7 bases are shared with TRBD2. V shed 4 bases and J 3 bases; nucleotides not matched to a gene: 8. Per germline, CDR1 SEHNR and CDR2 FQNEAQ (reference sequence). This CDR3 spans 15 amino acids. The chain's CDR3 is CASSSTGLAEETQYF. The CDR3 DNA reads TGTGCCAGCAGCTCAACCGGGCTAGCGGAAGAGACCCAGTACTTC.